This T cell receptor beta chain was captured in a study of control samples from healthy donors and cancer patients. This clone was detected only a few times. In germline, CDR1 is MDHEN, CDR2 SYDVKM. The ends were cut back, 5 bases at V and 3 bases at J, with 14 bases in the middle. The CDR3 covers 15 residues. The data were produced by immunoSEQ multiplex PCR, yet TCRdb's version contains in-frame clones alone and is incomplete. The repertoire holds about 160,000 clones, about 90% seen once, with around 11% in the top ten. This TCR came from a man younger than 45 in good health. The rearrangement joins TRBV28 to TRBJ1-3, with D maybe TRBD1 (6 bases). The sequenced sample consisted of blood. The CDR3 loop reads CASSRLGGSGNTIYF. CDR3 DNA sequence: TGTGCCAGCAGTCGACTGGGGGGCAGTGGAAACACCATATATTTT.